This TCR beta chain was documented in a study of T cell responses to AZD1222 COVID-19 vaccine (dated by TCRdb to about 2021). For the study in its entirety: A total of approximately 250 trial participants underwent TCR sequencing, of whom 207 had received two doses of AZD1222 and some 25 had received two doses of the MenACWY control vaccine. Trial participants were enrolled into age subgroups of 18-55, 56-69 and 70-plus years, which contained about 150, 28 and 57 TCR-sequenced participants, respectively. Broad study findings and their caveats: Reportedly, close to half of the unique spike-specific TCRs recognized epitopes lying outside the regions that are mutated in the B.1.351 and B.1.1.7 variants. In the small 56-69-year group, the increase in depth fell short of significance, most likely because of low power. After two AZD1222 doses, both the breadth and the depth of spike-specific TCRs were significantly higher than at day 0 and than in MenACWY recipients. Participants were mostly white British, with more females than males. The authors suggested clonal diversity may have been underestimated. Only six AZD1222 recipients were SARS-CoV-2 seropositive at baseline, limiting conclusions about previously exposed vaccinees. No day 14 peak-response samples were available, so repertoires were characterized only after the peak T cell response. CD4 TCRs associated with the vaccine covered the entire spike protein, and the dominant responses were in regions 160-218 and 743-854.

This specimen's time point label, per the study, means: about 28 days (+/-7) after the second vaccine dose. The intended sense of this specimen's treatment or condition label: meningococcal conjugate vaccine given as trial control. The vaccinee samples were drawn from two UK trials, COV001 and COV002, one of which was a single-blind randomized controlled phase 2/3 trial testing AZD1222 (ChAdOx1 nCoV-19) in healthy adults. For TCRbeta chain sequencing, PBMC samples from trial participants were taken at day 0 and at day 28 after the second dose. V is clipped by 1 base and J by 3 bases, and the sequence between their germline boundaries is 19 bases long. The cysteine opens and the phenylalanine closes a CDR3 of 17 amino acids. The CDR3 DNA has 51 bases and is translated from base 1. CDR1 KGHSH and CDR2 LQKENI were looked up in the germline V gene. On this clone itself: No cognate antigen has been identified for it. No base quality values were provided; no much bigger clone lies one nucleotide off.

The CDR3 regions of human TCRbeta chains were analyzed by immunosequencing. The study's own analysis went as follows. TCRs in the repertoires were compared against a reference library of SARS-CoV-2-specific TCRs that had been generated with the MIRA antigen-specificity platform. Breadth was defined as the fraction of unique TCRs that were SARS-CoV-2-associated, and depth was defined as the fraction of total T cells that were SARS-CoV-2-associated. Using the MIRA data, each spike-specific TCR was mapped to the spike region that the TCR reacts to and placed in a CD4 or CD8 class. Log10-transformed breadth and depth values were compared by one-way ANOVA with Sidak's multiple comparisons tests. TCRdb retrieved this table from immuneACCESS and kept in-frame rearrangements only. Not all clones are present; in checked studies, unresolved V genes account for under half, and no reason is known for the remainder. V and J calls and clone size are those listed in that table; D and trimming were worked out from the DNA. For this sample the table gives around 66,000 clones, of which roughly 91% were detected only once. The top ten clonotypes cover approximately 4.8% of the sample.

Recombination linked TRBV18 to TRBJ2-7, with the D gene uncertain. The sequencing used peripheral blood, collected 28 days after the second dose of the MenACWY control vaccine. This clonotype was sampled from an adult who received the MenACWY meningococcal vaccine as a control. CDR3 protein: CASSPRGRRATLYEQYF. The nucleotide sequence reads TGTGCCAGCTCACCACGTGGTAGACGCGCGACGCTCTACGAGCAGTACTTC.